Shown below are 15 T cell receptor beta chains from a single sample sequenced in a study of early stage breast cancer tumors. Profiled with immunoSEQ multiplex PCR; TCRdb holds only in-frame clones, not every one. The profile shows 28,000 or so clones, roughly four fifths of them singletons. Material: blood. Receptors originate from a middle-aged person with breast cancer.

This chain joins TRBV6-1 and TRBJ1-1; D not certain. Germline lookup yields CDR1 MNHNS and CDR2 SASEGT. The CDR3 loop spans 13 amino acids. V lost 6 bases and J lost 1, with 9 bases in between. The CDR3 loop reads CASRLTENTEAFF. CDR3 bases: TGTGCCAGCAGACTGACTGAGAACACTGAAGCTTTCTTT.

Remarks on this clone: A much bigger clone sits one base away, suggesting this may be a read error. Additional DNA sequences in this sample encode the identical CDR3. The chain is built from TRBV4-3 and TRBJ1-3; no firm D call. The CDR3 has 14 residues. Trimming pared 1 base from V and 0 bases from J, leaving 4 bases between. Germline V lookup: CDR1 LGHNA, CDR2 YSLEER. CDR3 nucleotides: TGCGCCAGCAGCCAAGGGGACTCTGGAAACACCATATATTTT. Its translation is CASSQGDSGNTIYF.

This chain's CDR3 is CASSLKGFGKLFF. CDR3 nucleotides: TGTGCCAGCAGCTTGAAAGGGTTTGGAAAACTGTTTTTT. The genes are TRBV5-8 and TRBJ1-4; D remains ambiguous. Trimming left V 1 base short and J 10 bases short, with 11 bases between. CDR3 size: 13 residues. The germline CDR1 and CDR2 sequences are SGHTS and YDEGEE. Variable domain in full (rest from reference TRBV5-8 and TRBJ1-4): EAGVTQSPTHLIKTRGQQATLRCSPISGHTSVYWYQQALGLGLQFLLWYDEGEERNRGNFPPRFSGRQFPNYSSELNVNALELEDSALYLCASSLKGFGKLFFGSGTQLSVL.

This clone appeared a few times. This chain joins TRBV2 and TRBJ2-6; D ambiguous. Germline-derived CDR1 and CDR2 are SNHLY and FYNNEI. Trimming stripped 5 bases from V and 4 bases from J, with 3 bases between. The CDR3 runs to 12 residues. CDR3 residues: CASSWGANVLTF. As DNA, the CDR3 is TGTGCCAGCAGTTGGGGGGCCAACGTCCTGACTTTC.

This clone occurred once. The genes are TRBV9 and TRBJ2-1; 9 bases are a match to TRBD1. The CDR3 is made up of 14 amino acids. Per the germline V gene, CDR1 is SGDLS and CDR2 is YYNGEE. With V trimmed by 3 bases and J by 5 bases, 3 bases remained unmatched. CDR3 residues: CASSGTGGHNEQFF. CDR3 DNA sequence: TGTGCCAGCAGCGGAACAGGGGGCCACAATGAGCAGTTCTTC.

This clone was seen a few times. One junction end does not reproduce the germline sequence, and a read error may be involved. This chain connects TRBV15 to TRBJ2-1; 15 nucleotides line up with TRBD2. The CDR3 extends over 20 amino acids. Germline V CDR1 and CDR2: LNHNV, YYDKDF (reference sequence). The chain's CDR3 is CATSRDSYTYGLAGGGGKLF. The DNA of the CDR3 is TGTGCCACCAGCAGAGATTCTTACACCTATGGACTAGCGGGAGGGGGGGGAAAGCTCTTC.

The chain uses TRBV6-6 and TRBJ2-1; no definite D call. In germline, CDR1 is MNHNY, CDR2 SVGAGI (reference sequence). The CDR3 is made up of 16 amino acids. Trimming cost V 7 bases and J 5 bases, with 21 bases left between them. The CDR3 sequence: CASTYSSYRSHNEQFF. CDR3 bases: TGTGCCAGCACCTATTCTAGTTATCGGAGCCACAATGAGCAGTTCTTC.

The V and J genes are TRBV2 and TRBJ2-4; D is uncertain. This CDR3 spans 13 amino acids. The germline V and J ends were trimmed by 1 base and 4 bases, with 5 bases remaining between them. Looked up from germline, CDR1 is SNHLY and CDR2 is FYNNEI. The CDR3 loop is CASSEGQKNIQYF. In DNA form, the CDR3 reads TGTGCCAGCAGTGAAGGGCAGAAAAACATTCAGTACTTC.

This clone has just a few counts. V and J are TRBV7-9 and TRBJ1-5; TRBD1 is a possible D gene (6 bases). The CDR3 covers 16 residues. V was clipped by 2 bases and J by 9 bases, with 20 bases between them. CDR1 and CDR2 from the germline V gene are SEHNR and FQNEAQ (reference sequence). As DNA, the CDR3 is TGTGCCAGCAGCTTATACCAAGGGGGGCGGCAGTGGCCCCAGCATTTT. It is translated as CASSLYQGGRQWPQHF.

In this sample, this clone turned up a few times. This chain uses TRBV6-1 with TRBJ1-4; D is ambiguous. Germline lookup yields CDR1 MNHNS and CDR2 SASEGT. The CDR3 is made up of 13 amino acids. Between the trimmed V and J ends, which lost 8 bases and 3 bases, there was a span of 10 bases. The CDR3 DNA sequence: TGTGCCAGCCATAGGGCCCCTAATGAAAAACTGTTTTTT. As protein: CASHRAPNEKLFF.

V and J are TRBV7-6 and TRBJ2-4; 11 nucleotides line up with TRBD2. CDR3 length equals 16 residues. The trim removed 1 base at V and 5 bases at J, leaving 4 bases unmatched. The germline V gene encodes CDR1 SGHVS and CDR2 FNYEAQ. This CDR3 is CASSLGGTSGQNIQYF. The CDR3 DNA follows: TGTGCCAGCAGCTTAGGGGGGACTAGCGGCCAAAACATTCAGTACTTC.

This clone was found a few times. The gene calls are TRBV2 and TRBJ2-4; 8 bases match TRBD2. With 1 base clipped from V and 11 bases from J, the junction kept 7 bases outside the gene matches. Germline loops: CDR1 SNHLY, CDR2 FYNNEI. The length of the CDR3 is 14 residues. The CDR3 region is CASSEGGLVSVQYF. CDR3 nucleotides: TGTGCCAGCAGTGAAGGGGGACTAGTATCCGTTCAGTACTTC.

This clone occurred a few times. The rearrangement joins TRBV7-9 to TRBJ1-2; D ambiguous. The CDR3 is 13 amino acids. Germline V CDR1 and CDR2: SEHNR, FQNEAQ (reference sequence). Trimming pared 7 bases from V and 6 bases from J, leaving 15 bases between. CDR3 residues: CASTGGRANGYTF. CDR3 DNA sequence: TGTGCCAGCACCGGCGGACGCGCGAATGGCTACACCTTC.

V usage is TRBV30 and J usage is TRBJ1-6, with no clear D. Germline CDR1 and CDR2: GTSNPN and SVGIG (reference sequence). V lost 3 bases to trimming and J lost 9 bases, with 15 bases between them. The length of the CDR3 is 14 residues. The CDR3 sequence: CAWSAGRLGSPLHF. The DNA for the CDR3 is TGTGCCTGGAGCGCGGGGAGATTAGGTTCACCCCTCCACTTT.

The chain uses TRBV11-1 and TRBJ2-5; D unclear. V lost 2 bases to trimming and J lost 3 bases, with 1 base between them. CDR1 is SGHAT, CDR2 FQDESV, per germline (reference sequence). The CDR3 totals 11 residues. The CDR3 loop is CASSLKETQYF. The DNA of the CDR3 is TGTGCCAGCAGCTTAAAAGAGACCCAGTACTTC.